This TCR beta chain was found in a study of shared clonotypes between healthy human individuals (dated by TCRdb to the early 2020s). At the level of the whole study: The cohort included three men and two women between 18 and 49 years of age. Per donor, three plates each were used for CD4 naive and CD4 memory, two for CD8 naive, and one for CD8 memory. The study deeply sequenced blood TCR repertoires of about 5 healthy adults to estimate repertoire size and the extent of clonotype sharing between individuals. Libraries were prepared and TCR repertoires were sequenced by different laboratories using diverse techniques, in order to increase sequencing depth and limit assay-specific biases. Per donor, leukapheresis produced somewhere between about 0.8 and 9 billion PBMCs. Study-level results and caveats: Pairwise subsampling led to the expectation that sequencing depth would affect the degree of clonotype sharing among donors. Roughly 5% of naive CD4, around 3.6% of naive CD8, 2.3% of memory CD4, and approximately 0.39% of memory CD8 clonotypes were shared across a few donors. Even with the large sequencing depth, rarefaction of the sorted-subset datasets indicated that sequencing was incomplete. The small number of donors limited the genetic and exposure-history diversity represented. Compared with non-shared clonotypes, the clonotypes found in all four sorted-subset donors had higher generation probabilities. Only blood was sampled, and tissue TCR repertoires likely differ from those in blood. Naive subsets generally had larger estimated clonotype richness than memory subsets did.

The donors were healthy, HIV-negative adults who had no recently reported acute infections or vaccinations. Only Caucasian adults living in Nashville, Tennessee, USA were represented among the donors. CD4+ T cells were enriched by magnetic negative selection; naive cells were then positively selected on CD45RA, and the negative fraction formed the memory subset. Blood was collected by leukapheresis, and PBMCs were isolated by Ficoll-Histopaque density gradient centrifugation and then cryopreserved in liquid nitrogen vapor phase. Analytical flow cytometry was used to check the purity and quantity of each magnetically sorted T cell population. Genomic DNA was isolated from every sorted fraction and measured by UV absorbance on a Nanodrop 2000c. As for this clone: Its antigen remains unidentified. Within one base of it there is no much larger clone, and no base qualities were kept.

Spanning cysteine to phenylalanine, the CDR3 consists of 14 amino acids. Only CDR3 DNA is held: 42 bases, read in frame from base 1. V is pared back by 6 bases and J by 6 bases, with 15 bases lying between the germline termini. The CDR1 and CDR2 encoded by the germline V gene are MDHEN and SYDVKM. TCR CDR3 regions were amplified from genomic DNA by multiplex PCR using the deep immunoSEQ assay. Extracted genomic DNA from each cell subset was spread evenly across all wells of several immunoSEQ 96-well plates, with each plate serving as a replicate. For sorted subsets, 150 to 250 ng genomic DNA, equal to some 28,000 T cell genomes, was loaded into each replicate PCR. Purified libraries were quantified with a Qubit 3.0 fluorometer, sized on a Bioanalyzer 2100, and re-quantified with the KAPA Library Quantification kit. Every immunoSEQ 96-well plate was sequenced on a dedicated single-read 150-cycle Illumina NextSeq 550 flow cell. On the authors' methods: The immunoSEQ output contained only junctional sequences without quality scores, so filtering could not match that applied to full-length reads. To assign V/J genes and CDR3, sequences were annotated against IMGT germline references using PyIR, a Python wrapper for IgBLAST v1.9. Reads were removed for weak V/J assignments (E-value above 1e-6), missing CDR3, stop codons, out-of-frame junctions, or ambiguous translated residues. V3J clonotypes were defined as sequences sharing the same inferred V gene, J gene, and CDR3 amino acid sequence. To compute the percentage overlap between repertoires, the number of shared unique clonotypes was divided by the size of the smaller repertoire. Richness of each repertoire was evaluated using RTK rarefaction, the Chao1 estimator, and Recon v2.1 estimates of unobserved clonotypes. Generation probabilities for all TCRbeta clonotypes obtained by the gDNA method from a handful of donors were computed using OLGA. TCRdb stores this immuneACCESS table with in-frame sequences only. Part of the clones is absent; in the studies checked, under half of the shortfall reflects unresolved V genes, and no reason is known for the rest. D and trimming come from the DNA, and the V and J calls and clone size come from that table. The sample includes 2 million to 3 million clones, with approximately 93% observed a single time. The leading ten clones occupy around 0.4% of the sample.

The specimen sequenced was naive CD4+ T cells from PBMCs. According to the study, the label for this sample's cell subset or site signals: CD45RA+ positively selected. This sequence originates from a man between 18 and 35 years old in good health. Some clones in this sample may be carry-over from other donors' samples. Rearrangement joined TRBV28 to TRBJ1-5; the D gene is perhaps TRBD1, from 6 matching bases. In nucleotide form, the sequence is TGTGCCAGCAGCCGACAGGATGCTCTTCAGCCCCAGCATTTT. The resulting protein is CASSRQDALQPQHF.